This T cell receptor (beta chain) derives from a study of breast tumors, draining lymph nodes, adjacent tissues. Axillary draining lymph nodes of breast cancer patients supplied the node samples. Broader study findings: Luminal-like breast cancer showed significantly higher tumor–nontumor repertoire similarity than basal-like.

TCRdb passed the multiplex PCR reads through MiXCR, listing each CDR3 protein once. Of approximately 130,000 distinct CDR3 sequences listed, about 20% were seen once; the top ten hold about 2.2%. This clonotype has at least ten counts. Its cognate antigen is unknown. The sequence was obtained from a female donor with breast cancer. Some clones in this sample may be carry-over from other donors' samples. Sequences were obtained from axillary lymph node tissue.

The CDR3 coding sequence is TGTGCCAGCAGCCAAGATAGGCTAGCGCCGACCCAGTACTTC. Protein sequence: CASSQDRLAPTQYF. The chain uses TRBV4-2 and TRBJ2-5; tentative D call: TRBD2 (6 bases). The germline V gene has CDR1 LGHNA and CDR2 YNFKEQ. Trimming left V 0 bases short and J 7 bases short, with 12 bases between. The CDR3 has 14 amino acids.